This T cell receptor (beta chain) is drawn from a study of cytomegalovirus exposure and HLA in healthy donors. Primers: 60 Vbeta forward and 13 Jbeta reverse. The assay was immunoSEQ multiplex PCR, and TCRdb's table has in-frame clones only and misses some. The sample consists of some 170,000 clones, nearly 80% of them appearing once. This CDR3 is built from 16 residues. Germline loops: CDR1 LGHNA, CDR2 YNFKEQ. The V gene end was trimmed by 2 bases and the J gene end by 2 bases; junction bases not matched to a gene: 7. Whole-study results and caveats: With later analysis, a missense DCLRE1C variant became linked to TCR beta V- and J-gene trimming. Later, TCR association rates were found to vary by HLA locus, highest for DRB1 and lowest for HLA-C. According to the study, 160 or so TCR beta chains were cytomegalovirus-associated.

To note about this clone: Its antigen remains unknown.

Material: PBMCs. The chain employs TRBV4-2 and TRBJ2-3; 7 bases are a match to TRBD2. The receptor comes from a female donor in good health and CMV-seronegative. The CDR3 reads CASSQPWRGTTDTQYF. CDR3 in DNA: TGTGCCAGCAGCCAACCGTGGCGGGGGACCACAGATACGCAGTATTTT.